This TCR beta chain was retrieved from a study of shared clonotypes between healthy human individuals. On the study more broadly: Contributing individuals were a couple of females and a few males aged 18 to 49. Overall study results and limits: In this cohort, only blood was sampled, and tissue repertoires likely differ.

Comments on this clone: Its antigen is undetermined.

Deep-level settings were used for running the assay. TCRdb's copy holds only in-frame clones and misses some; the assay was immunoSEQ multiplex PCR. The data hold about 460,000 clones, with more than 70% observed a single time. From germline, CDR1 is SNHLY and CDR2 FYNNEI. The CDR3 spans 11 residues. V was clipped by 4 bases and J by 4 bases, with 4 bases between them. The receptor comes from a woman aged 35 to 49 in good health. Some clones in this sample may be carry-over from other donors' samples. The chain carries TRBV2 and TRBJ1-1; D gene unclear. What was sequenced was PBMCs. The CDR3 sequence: CASSGFTEAFF. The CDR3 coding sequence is TGTGCCAGCAGTGGTTTCACTGAAGCTTTCTTT. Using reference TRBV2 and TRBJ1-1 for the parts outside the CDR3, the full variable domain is EPEVTQTPSHQVTQMGQEVILRCVPISNHLYFYWYRQILGQKVEFLVSFYNNEISEKSEIFDDQFSVERPDGSNFTLKIRSTKLEDSAMYFCASSGFTEAFFGQGTRLTVV.